The clone carrying this TCR beta chain has just a few counts. What it binds is not known. Germline values: CDR1 SGHAT, CDR2 FQNNGV. The V end lost 1 base, the J end lost 7 bases, and 7 bases lay between the germline ends. CDR3 length equals 12 residues. These data come from a study of T-cell memory formation after mild COVID-19. About the study: Clusters were largely donor specific.

Study-wide findings and caveats: Those CD4+ clones that contracted were mainly in CM and EM (CD8+ ones in EMRA).

TCRdb independently ran MiXCR on the 5' RACE reads; one entry per CDR3 protein. The table lists roughly 170,000 distinct CDR3 sequences, about a fifth of them singletons. This clonotype was sampled from an adult woman who had mild COVID-19 (a few samples of this study predate the infection). Cell type and time point are not known. Sequenced: PBMCs or a T cell subset sorted from them (not recorded which). V and J are TRBV11-2 and TRBJ2-5, with D perhaps matching TRBD2 (6 bases). DNA for the CDR3: TGTGCCAGCAGCTTAGGAGCGGGGACCCAGTACTTC. Translated, it gives CASSLGAGTQYF.